This passage covers 23 T cell receptor beta chains from one sample sequenced in a study of STAT3 mutations in large granular lymphocyte leukemia (dated by TCRdb to 2018 to 2020). Results the study describes overall, beyond this receptor: At least one immunodominant TCRbeta clonotype was identified in every T-LGLL patient, and multiple immunodominant subclonotypes were identified in about half of the T-LGLL patients.

These receptors have no identified antigens. The library was prepared using the immunoSEQ multiplex PCR assay. Entries here come from immuneACCESS through TCRdb and include only in-frame sequences with V and J called. Some clones fail to appear in such tables; in the studies checked, an unresolved V gene covers under half of the shortfall, and the cause of the remainder is unknown. The sample table shows over 30,000 clones, and about 88% are seen once. Less than 0.55% of the sample is held by the ten biggest clonotypes. Sequencing input: PBMCs. These receptors originate from a human donor with T large granular lymphocyte leukemia. Some clones in this sample may be carry-over from other donors' samples.

The J gene is TRBJ2-7, the V gene TRBV7-2; D remains ambiguous. V shed 5 bases and J shed 6 bases, with 8 bases lying between them. The germline gives CDR1 SGHTA, CDR2 FQGNSA. The CDR3 length is 11 residues. The CDR3 region is CASSLLSEQYF. CDR3 sequence (DNA): TGTGCCAGCAGCCTTTTGTCCGAGCAGTACTTC.

The chain joins TRBV25-1 to TRBJ2-2, with a possible D match to TRBD1 (6 bases). The V end was cut by 3 bases, the J end by 1 base, with 12 bases between. Germline V gene sequence: CDR1 MGHDK, CDR2 SYGVNS. The CDR3 spans 16 residues. The CDR3 protein is CASSDWGPKNTGELFF. Written as DNA, the CDR3 is TGTGCCAGCAGTGACTGGGGGCCAAAGAACACCGGGGAGCTGTTTTTT.

The chain couples TRBV6-6 to TRBJ1-5; D call uncertain. The CDR3 sequence is 15 residues long. Germline V gene data show CDR1 as MNHNY and CDR2 as SVGAGI (reference sequence). V shed 6 bases and J shed 5 bases, with 17 bases lying between them. The CDR3 sequence is CASSPPSVVHQPQHF. The CDR3 bases are TGTGCCAGCAGCCCTCCGTCTGTGGTCCATCAGCCCCAGCATTTT.

V and J are TRBV7-2 and TRBJ1-2; D is perhaps TRBD1 (6 bases). The CDR3 is made up of 15 amino acids. Trimming stripped 4 bases from V and 4 bases from J, with 16 bases between. CDR1 SGHTA and CDR2 FQGNSA come from the germline V gene. CDR3 nucleotides: TGTGCCAGCAGCTCACAGGGACCCCTTAGCTATGGCTACACCTTC. Its translation is CASSSQGPLSYGYTF. The variable domain in full, with the rest retrieved from reference TRBV7-2 and TRBJ1-2, is GAGVSQSPSNKVTEKGKDVELRCDPISGHTALYWYRQSLGQGLEFLIYFQGNSAPDKSGLPSDRFSAERTGGSVSTLTIQRTQQEDSAVYLCASSSQGPLSYGYTFGSGTRLTVV.

V is TRBV11-3 and J is TRBJ2-2, with unresolved D. The length of the CDR3 is 14 residues. The V and J ends lost 1 base and 2 bases respectively, with 5 bases between them. In germline, CDR1 is SGHNT, CDR2 YENEEA. The CDR3 sequence: CASSLGGNTGELFF. The CDR3, as DNA: TGTGCCAGCAGCTTAGGTGGTAACACCGGGGAGCTGTTTTTT.

V gene TRBV7-6 combines with J gene TRBJ2-7, with 7 bases aligning to TRBD2. Germline CDR1 is SGHVS and CDR2 is FNYEAQ. The V segment lost 4 bases and the J segment 5 bases; nucleotides outside the gene matches: 8. The CDR3 totals 14 residues. CDR3 DNA sequence: TGTGCCAGCAGCTACCGAGCGGGGCCGGACGAGCAGTACTTC. Its protein is CASSYRAGPDEQYF.

The chain combines TRBV2 with TRBJ2-7, with 7 bases lining up with TRBD1. CDR1 is SNHLY, CDR2 FYNNEI, per germline. The CDR3 sequence is 12 residues long. The V and J ends lost 5 bases and 6 bases, in that order; junction bases with no gene match: 4. The CDR3 sequence: CASSRQGSEQYV. As DNA, the CDR3 is TGTGCCAGCAGTCGACAGGGTTCCGAGCAGTACGTC.

The chain has TRBV5-1 and TRBJ2-5; 8 bases match TRBD1. The ends lost 0 bases at V and 1 base at J; junction bases unmatched: 20. The CDR3 spans 21 residues. CDR1 is SGHRS, CDR2 YFSETQ, per germline. The CDR3 coding sequence is TGCGCCAGCAGCTTGGCCGAGAAGAACAGGGGGTTGAAGTCCATCCAAGAGACCCAGTACTTC. Translating it yields CASSLAEKNRGLKSIQETQYF.

The CDR3: CAIKDSGSGNTIYF. DNA for the CDR3: TGTGCCATCAAGGACTCTGGCTCTGGAAACACCATATATTTT. V gene TRBV10-3 combines with J gene TRBJ1-3; D is uncertain. There are 14 residues in the CDR3. The ends were cut back, 7 bases at V and 0 bases at J, with 10 bases in the middle. CDR1 and CDR2 from the germline V gene are ENHRY and SYGVKD.

This chain joins TRBV7-8 and TRBJ1-5; D gene uncertain. Trimming cost V 2 bases and J 0 bases, with 5 bases left between them. Germline CDR1 is SGHVS and CDR2 is FQNEAQ. The CDR3 runs to 14 residues. CDR3 sequence (DNA): TGTGCCAGCAGCTTACCCCATAGCAATCAGCCCCAGCATTTT. Translation: CASSLPHSNQPQHF.

The chain is built from TRBV27 and TRBJ2-7, with D possibly being TRBD1 (5 bases). Looked up from germline, CDR1 is MNHEY and CDR2 is SMNVEV (reference sequence). V was shortened by 6 bases and J by 0 bases, with 15 bases between the two germline ends. The CDR3 is 15 residues long. The CDR3 region is CASRPGMKDSYEQYV. The CDR3 region has the DNA TGTGCCAGCAGACCAGGGATGAAGGACTCCTACGAGCAGTACGTC.

This chain connects TRBV19 to TRBJ1-5, with TRBD1 matching over 7 bases. CDR3 length: 14 residues. After removal of 5 bases from V and 1 base from J, the junction contained 2 bases not matched to a gene. CDR1 and CDR2 (germline): LNHDA, SQIVND (reference sequence). CDR3 region: CASSADRSNQPQHF. Here the CDR3 DNA reads TGTGCCAGTAGTGCGGACAGGAGCAATCAGCCCCAGCATTTT.

The genes are TRBV18 and TRBJ2-1; D might be TRBD2 (5 bases). V was shortened by 3 bases and J by 6 bases, with 9 bases between the two germline ends. The germline gives CDR1 KGHSH, CDR2 LQKENI. This CDR3 contains 13 residues. The CDR3 sequence: CASSPGVANEQFF. CDR3 coding DNA: TGTGCCAGCTCACCGGGAGTAGCCAATGAGCAGTTCTTC.

The CDR3 here is CASSSTGTAPGYTF. The DNA for the CDR3 is TGCGCCAGCAGCTCAACCGGGACAGCCCCCGGCTACACCTTC. This chain uses TRBV5-1 with TRBJ1-2; 7 bases are shared with TRBD1. The CDR3 runs 14 residues. Germline V gene lookup returns CDR1 SGHRS and CDR2 YFSETQ. The J segment lost 8 bases and the V segment lost 3 bases, leaving 10 bases of the junction unmatched.

This clone has only a few counts. The CDR3 here is CASSLETGPRQTQYF. In nucleotides, the CDR3 is TGCGCCAGCAGCTTGGAGACAGGGCCGCGTCAGACCCAGTACTTC. The chain is built from TRBV5-1 and TRBJ2-5; 7 positions agree with TRBD1. The CDR3 totals 15 residues. Germline trimming cut 0 bases from V and 6 bases from J; bases unmatched to any gene: 8. CDR1 is SGHRS, CDR2 YFSETQ, per germline.

This clone was recorded once. The rearrangement joins TRBV5-8 to TRBJ1-1, with no clear D. Deletions cut 2 bases from V and 7 bases from J, with 9 bases between. The CDR3 is 12 amino acids. Germline CDR1 is SGHTS and CDR2 is YDEGEE. CDR3 sequence (DNA): TGTGCCAGCAGCTTCGTGGAATATGAAGCTTTCTTT. Residues: CASSFVEYEAFF.

The chain uses TRBV29-1 and TRBJ2-3; D possibly corresponds to TRBD1 (6 bases). V lost 4 bases and J lost 1, with 12 bases in between. The CDR3 contains 14 residues. CDR1 is SQVTM, CDR2 ANQGSEA, per germline. The CDR3 DNA sequence: TGCAGCGTTGCAGGGGCGAGAGGCACAGATACGCAGTATTTT. Its translation is CSVAGARGTDTQYF.

The rearrangement joins TRBV5-5 to TRBJ2-1; D ambiguous. The CDR3 contains 17 residues. V lost 1 base and J lost 0, with 14 bases in between. Per the germline V gene, CDR1 is SGHKS and CDR2 is YYEKEE (reference sequence). CDR3 in DNA: TGTGCCAGCAGCTTGAATGTCTGGGCCGGCTCCTACAATGAGCAGTTCTTC. Protein: CASSLNVWAGSYNEQFF. The full variable domain, completed using reference TRBV5-5 and TRBJ2-1, is DAGVTQSPTHLIKTRGQQVTLRCSPISGHKSVSWYQQVLGQGPQFIFQYYEKEERGRGNFPDRFSARQFPNYSSELNVNALLLGDSALYLCASSLNVWAGSYNEQFFGPGTRLTVL.

V gene TRBV5-5 combines with J gene TRBJ1-5; TRBD1 matches 7 bases. CDR1 and CDR2 (germline): SGHKS, YYEKEE (reference sequence). The CDR3 runs to 17 residues. The V segment lost 4 bases and the J segment 0 bases; nucleotides outside the gene matches: 10. CDR3: CASSMDRNYYSNQPQHF. CDR3 coding DNA: TGTGCCAGCAGCATGGACAGGAATTACTATAGCAATCAGCCCCAGCATTTT.

The rearrangement joins TRBV7-2 to TRBJ2-5, with 9 positions matching TRBD2. Germline V gives CDR1 SGHTA, CDR2 FQGNSA. The CDR3 consists of 16 residues. V lost 1 base to trimming and J lost 2 bases; unmatched junction nucleotides: 5. CDR3 amino acids: CASSLGPSGTQETQYF. DNA for the CDR3: TGTGCCAGCAGCTTAGGCCCTAGCGGGACACAAGAGACCCAGTACTTC.

This chain uses TRBV4-2 with TRBJ1-2; no reliable D call. Germline CDR1 LGHNA, CDR2 YNFKEQ. The V end was cut by 1 base, the J end by 1 base, with 10 bases between. The CDR3 length is 15 residues. The CDR3 reads CASSQAKDGNYGYTF. CDR3 nucleotides: TGTGCCAGCAGCCAAGCCAAGGACGGTAACTATGGCTACACCTTC.

This chain connects TRBV10-1 to TRBJ2-5; TRBD1 or TRBD2 may be the D gene (6 bases each). V was trimmed by 3 bases and J by 4 bases, leaving 18 bases between them. This CDR3 spans 16 amino acids. CDR1 and CDR2 (germline): WNHNN, SYGVQD (reference sequence). DNA of the CDR3: TGCGCCAGCAGTGACGACCGGTCGGGGGCCGTAGAGACCCAGTACTTC. Residues: CASSDDRSGAVETQYF.

The rearrangement links TRBV18 to TRBJ1-2; the match to TRBD1 covers 7 bases. CDR1 KGHSH and CDR2 LQKENI come from the germline V gene. This CDR3 comprises 13 residues. Germline trimming cut 6 bases from V and 5 bases from J; bases unmatched to any gene: 6. CDR3 residues: CASSLDRVYGYTF. The CDR3, as DNA: TGTGCCAGCTCTCTCGACAGGGTTTATGGCTACACCTTC.